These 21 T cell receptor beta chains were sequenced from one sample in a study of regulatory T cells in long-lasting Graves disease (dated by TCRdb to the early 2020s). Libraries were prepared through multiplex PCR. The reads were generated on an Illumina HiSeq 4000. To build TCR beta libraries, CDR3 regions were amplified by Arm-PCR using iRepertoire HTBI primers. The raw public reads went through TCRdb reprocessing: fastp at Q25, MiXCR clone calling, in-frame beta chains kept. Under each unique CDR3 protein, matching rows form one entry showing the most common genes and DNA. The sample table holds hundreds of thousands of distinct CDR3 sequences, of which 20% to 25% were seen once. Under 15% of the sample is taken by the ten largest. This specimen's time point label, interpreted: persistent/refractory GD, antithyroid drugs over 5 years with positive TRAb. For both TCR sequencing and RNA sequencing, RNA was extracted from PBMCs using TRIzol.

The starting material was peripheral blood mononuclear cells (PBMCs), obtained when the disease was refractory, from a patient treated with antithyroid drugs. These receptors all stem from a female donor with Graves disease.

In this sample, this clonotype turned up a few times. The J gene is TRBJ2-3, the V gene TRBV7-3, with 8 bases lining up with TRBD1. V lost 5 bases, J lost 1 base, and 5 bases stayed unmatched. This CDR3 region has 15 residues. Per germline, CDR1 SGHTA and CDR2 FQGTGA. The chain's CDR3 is CASSGGTGRTDTQYF. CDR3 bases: TGTGCCAGCAGCGGCGGGACAGGCCGCACAGATACGCAGTATTTT.

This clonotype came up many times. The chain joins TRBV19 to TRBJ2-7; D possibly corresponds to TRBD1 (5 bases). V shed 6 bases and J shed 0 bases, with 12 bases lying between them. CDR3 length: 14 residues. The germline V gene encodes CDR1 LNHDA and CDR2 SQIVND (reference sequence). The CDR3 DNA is TGTGCCAGTAGCCCCGGACATATCTCCTACGAGCAGTACTTC. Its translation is CASSPGHISYEQYF.

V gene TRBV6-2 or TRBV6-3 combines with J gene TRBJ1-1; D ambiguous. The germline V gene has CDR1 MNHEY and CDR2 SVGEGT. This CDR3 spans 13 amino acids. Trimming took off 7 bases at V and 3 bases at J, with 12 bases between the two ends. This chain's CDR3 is CASIGLGDTEAFF. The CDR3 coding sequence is TGTGCCAGCATCGGTCTTGGGGACACTGAAGCTTTCTTT.

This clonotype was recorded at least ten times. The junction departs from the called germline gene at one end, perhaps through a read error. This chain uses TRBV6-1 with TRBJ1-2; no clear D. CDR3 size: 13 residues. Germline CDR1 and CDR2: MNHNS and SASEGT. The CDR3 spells CASRPKPTTDLLF. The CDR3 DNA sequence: TGTGCCAGCAGGCCTAAACCCACTACTGACCTCCTCTTC.

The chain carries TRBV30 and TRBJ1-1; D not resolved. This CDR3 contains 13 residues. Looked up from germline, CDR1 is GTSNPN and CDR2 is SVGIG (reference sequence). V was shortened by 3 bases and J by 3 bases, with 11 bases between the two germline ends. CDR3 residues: CAWRQRGYTEAFF. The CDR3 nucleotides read TGTGCCTGGAGGCAAAGAGGGTACACTGAAGCTTTCTTT.

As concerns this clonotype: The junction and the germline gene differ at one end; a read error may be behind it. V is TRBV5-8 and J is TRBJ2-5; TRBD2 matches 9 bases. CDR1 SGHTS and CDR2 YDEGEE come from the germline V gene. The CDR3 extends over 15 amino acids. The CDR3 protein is CASSLPSGAEETQYF. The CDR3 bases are TGCGCCAGCAGCTTGCCTAGCGGGGCAGAAGAGACCCAGTACTTC.

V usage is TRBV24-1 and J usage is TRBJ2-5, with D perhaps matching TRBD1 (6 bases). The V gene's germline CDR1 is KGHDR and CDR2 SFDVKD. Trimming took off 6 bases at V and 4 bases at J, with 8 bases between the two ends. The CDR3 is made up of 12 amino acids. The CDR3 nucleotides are TGTGCCACCAGTCCGACAGGAGAGACCCAGTACTTC. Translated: CATSPTGETQYF.

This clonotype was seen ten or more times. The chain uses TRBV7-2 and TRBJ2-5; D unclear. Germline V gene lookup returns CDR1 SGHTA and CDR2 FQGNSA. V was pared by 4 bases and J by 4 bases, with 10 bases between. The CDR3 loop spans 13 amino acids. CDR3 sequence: CASSSRLRETQYF. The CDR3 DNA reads TGTGCCAGCAGCTCAAGACTCAGAGAGACCCAGTACTTC.

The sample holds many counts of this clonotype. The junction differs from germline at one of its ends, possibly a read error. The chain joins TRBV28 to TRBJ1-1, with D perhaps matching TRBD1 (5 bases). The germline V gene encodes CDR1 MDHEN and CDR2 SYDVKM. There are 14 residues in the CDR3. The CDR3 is CASGLWDRNTEAFF. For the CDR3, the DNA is TGTGCCAGCGGTTTATGGGACCGGAACACTGAAGCGTTCTTT.

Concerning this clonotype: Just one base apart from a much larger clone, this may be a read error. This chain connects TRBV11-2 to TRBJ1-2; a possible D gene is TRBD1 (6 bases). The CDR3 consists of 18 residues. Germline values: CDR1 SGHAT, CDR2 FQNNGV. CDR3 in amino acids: CASSLVPFMDRANFGYTF. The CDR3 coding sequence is TGTGCCAGCAGCTTAGTCCCCTTCATGGACAGAGCTAACTTTGGCTACACCTTC.

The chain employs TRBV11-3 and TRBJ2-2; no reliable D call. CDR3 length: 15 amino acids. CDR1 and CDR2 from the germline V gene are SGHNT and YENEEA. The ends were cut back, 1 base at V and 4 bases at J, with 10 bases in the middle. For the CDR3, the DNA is TGTGCCAGCAGCTTAGGATCTATGGGCACCGGGGAGCTGTTTTTT. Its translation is CASSLGSMGTGELFF.

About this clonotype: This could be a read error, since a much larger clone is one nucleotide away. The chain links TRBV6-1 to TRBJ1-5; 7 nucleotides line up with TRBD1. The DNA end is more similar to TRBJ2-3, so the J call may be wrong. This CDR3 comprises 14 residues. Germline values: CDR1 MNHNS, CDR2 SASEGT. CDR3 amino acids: CASSRTGDNQPQYF. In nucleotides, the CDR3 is TGTGCCAGCAGTAGAACAGGGGACAATCAGCCCCAGTATTTT.

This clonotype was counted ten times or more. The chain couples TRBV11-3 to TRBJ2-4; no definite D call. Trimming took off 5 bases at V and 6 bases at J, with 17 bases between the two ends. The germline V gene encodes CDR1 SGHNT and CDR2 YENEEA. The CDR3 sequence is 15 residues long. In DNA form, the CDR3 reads TGTGCCAGCAGCCGCCGCCCCGGATTCCCAAACATTCAGTACTTC. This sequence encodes CASSRRPGFPNIQYF.

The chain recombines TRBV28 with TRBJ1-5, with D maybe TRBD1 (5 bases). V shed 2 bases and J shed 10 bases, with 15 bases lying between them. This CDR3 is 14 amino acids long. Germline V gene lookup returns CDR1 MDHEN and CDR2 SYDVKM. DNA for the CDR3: TGTGCCAGCAGTTTAGGGGCAGGTCTTAATCCCCAGCATTTT. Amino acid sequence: CASSLGAGLNPQHF.

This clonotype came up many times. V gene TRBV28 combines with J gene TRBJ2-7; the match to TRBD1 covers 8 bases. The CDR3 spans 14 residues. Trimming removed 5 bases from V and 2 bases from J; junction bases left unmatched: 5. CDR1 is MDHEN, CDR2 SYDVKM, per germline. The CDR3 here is CASSPGQAAYEQYF. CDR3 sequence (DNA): TGTGCCAGCAGTCCGGGACAGGCCGCCTACGAGCAGTACTTC.

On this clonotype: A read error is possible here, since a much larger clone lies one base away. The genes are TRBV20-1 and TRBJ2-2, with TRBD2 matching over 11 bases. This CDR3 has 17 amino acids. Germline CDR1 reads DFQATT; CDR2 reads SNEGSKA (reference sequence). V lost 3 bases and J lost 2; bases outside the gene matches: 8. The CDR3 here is CSASGLAGSQNTGELFF. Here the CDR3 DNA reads TGCAGTGCTAGCGGACTAGCGGGCAGCCAAAACACCGGGGAGCTGTTTTTT.

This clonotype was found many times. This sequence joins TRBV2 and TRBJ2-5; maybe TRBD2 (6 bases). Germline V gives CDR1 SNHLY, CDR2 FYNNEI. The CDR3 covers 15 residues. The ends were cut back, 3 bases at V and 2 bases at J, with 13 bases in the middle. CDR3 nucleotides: TGTGCCAGCAGTGACCCCCCGGGACTTCAAGAGACCCAGTACTTC. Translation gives CASSDPPGLQETQYF.

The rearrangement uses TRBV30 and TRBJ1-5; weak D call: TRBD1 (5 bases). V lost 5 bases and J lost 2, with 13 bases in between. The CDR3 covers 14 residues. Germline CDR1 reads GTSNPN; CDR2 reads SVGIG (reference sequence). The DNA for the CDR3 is TGTGCCTGGGCCAGGGATGCGGGCAATCAGCCCCAGCATTTT. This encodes CAWARDAGNQPQHF.

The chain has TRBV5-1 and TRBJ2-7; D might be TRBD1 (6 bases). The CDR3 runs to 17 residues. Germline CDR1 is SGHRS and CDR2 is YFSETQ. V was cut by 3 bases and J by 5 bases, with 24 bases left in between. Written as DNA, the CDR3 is TGCGCCAGCAGCTGGGGGATCCCGGGACACGAACCGGACGAGCAGTACTTC. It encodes CASSWGIPGHEPDEQYF.

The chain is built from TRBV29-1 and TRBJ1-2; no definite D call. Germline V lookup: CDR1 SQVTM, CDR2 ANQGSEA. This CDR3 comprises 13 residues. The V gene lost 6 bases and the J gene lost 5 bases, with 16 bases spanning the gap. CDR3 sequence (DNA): TGCAGCGTGGGAGAGGGTGGCGGTTATGGCTACACCTTC. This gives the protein CSVGEGGGYGYTF.

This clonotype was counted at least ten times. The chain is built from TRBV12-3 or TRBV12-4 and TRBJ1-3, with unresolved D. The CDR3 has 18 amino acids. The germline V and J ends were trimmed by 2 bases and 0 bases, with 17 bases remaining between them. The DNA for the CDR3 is TGTGCCAGCAGTTTACAGGCAGGCGTGGGAAGCTCTGGAAACACCATATATTTT. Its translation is CASSLQAGVGSSGNTIYF.